These 18 T cell receptor beta chains share one sample of origin, sequenced in a study of blood T cell repertoires in COVID-19. Clones were sequenced by immunoSEQ multiplex PCR, and TCRdb holds only the in-frame ones, with some missing. Among about 64,000 clones listed, approximately 90% were seen once. Sequenced: peripheral blood. All receptors derive from a human donor in a cohort sampled during active COVID-19.

The rearrangement joins TRBV5-4 to TRBJ2-2, with TRBD1 matching over 9 bases. There are 16 residues in the CDR3. J lost 2 bases, V lost 0 bases, and 2 bases had no gene match. The V gene's germline CDR1 is SGHNT and CDR2 YYREEE (reference sequence). The CDR3 loop reads CASSLGDRANTGELFF. The DNA for the CDR3 is TGTGCCAGCAGCTTGGGGGACAGGGCTAACACCGGGGAGCTGTTTTTT. The variable domain in full, completed from reference TRBV5-4 and TRBJ2-2, reads ETGVTQSPTHLIKTRGQQVTLRCSSQSGHNTVSWYQQALGQGPQFIFQYYREEENGRGNFPPRFSGLQFPNYSSELNVNALELDDSALYLCASSLGDRANTGELFFGEGSRLTVL.

J is TRBJ1-2 and V is TRBV10-3; TRBD1 agrees at 8 bases. CDR1 is ENHRY and CDR2 is SYGVKD in the germline V gene. The CDR3 contains 15 residues. After removal of 3 bases from V and 4 bases from J, the junction contained 7 bases not matched to a gene. The CDR3 region is CAISEESGGFYGYTF. CDR3 DNA sequence: TGTGCCATCAGTGAAGAGTCAGGGGGCTTCTATGGCTACACCTTC.

The V gene is TRBV7-2, the J gene TRBJ2-3, with D maybe TRBD1 (5 bases). CDR1 is SGHTA and CDR2 is FQGNSA in the germline V gene. V was shortened by 2 bases and J by 4 bases, with 13 bases between the two germline ends. CDR3 length: 15 amino acids. CDR3 protein: CASSLNPGWADTQYF. The CDR3 region has the DNA TGTGCCAGCAGCTTAAACCCAGGGTGGGCAGATACGCAGTATTTT. Complete variable domain (other parts from reference TRBV7-2 and TRBJ2-3): GAGVSQSPSNKVTEKGKDVELRCDPISGHTALYWYRQSLGQGLEFLIYFQGNSAPDKSGLPSDRFSAERTGGSVSTLTIQRTQQEDSAVYLCASSLNPGWADTQYFGPGTRLTVL.

The CDR3 loop is CASSLESGVPWDEQFF. CDR3 DNA: TGTGCCAGCAGCTTAGAGTCAGGGGTCCCTTGGGATGAGCAGTTCTTC. The V and J genes are TRBV11-3 and TRBJ2-1, with a weak D call TRBD1 (6 bases). This CDR3 spans 16 amino acids. V lost 0 bases, J lost 8 bases, and 17 bases lay in between. Germline assignment: CDR1 SGHNT and CDR2 YENEEA.

This clone was seen more than once but under ten times. J is TRBJ2-7 and V is TRBV6-5; 9 bases fit TRBD2. Germline-derived CDR1 and CDR2 are MNHEY and SVGAGI. Trimming removed 5 bases from V and 3 bases from J; junction bases left unmatched: 8. The length of the CDR3 is 15 residues. For the CDR3, the DNA is TGTGCCAGCAGTCCGGGACTAGCACACATCTACGAGCAGTACTTC. Residues: CASSPGLAHIYEQYF.

This chain joins TRBV3-1 (or the pseudogene TRBV3-2) and TRBJ2-5; D is perhaps TRBD2 (5 bases). V gave up 0 bases and J gave up 5 bases, with 13 bases separating them. From germline, CDR1 is LGHDT and CDR2 YNNKEL (reference sequence). CDR3 length equals 15 residues. As DNA, the CDR3 is TGTGCCAGCAGCCAAGAGGTAGCGAGTCCGGAGACCCAGTACTTC. This sequence encodes CASSQEVASPETQYF.

The V gene is TRBV25-1, the J gene TRBJ2-1, with TRBD2 identical over 8 bases. CDR3 length: 16 amino acids. The germline CDR1 and CDR2 sequences are MGHDK and SYGVNS. Trimming removed 4 bases from V and 5 bases from J; junction bases left unmatched: 10. The CDR3: CASSVPFGRGNNEQFF. The CDR3 bases are TGTGCCAGCAGTGTGCCCTTCGGGAGGGGAAACAATGAGCAGTTCTTC.

The genes are TRBV27 and TRBJ2-5, with 12 positions matching TRBD2. Trimming at V came to 7 bases and at J to 4 bases, leaving 16 bases not matched to a gene. CDR1 is MNHEY, CDR2 SMNVEV, per germline (reference sequence). This CDR3 comprises 18 residues. The CDR3 coding sequence is TGTGCCAGCACCCTCCCGACTAGCGGGAGAGGGTTGGGAGAGACCCAGTACTTC. Its translation: CASTLPTSGRGLGETQYF.

The genes are TRBV6-5 and TRBJ2-1; possible D gene TRBD2, 6 bases. Germline-derived CDR1 and CDR2 are MNHEY and SVGAGI. V shed 0 bases and J shed 9 bases, with 15 bases lying between them. The CDR3 sequence is 15 residues long. This CDR3 reads CASSYSSGKGTEQFF. The CDR3 coding sequence is TGTGCCAGCAGTTACTCTAGCGGCAAAGGTACTGAGCAGTTCTTC.

This sequence joins TRBV14 and TRBJ1-4; possible D gene TRBD1, 6 bases. Germline V gene data show CDR1 as SGHDN and CDR2 as FVKESK. The CDR3 totals 15 residues. V lost 2 bases and J 4 bases, leaving 11 bases between the germline ends. The CDR3 nucleotides are TGTGCCAGCAGCCAAAGAACAGGGATTAATGAAAAACTGTTTTTT. Translated: CASSQRTGINEKLFF.

The chain combines TRBV11-3 with TRBJ2-7, with D possibly TRBD2 on 6 matching bases. This CDR3 is built from 13 residues. CDR1 and CDR2 from the germline V gene are SGHNT and YENEEA. V was shortened by 3 bases and J by 7 bases, with 13 bases between the two germline ends. DNA of the CDR3: TGTGCCAGCAGCTTTGGGACTTTGGTTGAGCAGTACTTC. It specifies CASSFGTLVEQYF.

This clone appeared a single time. The chain has TRBV4-3 and TRBJ1-6, with unresolved D. The CDR3 is 15 amino acids. Germline V lookup: CDR1 LGHNA, CDR2 YSLEER. Trimming shortened V by 0 bases and J by 4 bases, and 7 bases separated the two germline ends. The CDR3 reads CASSQEGVYNSPLHF. Written as DNA, the CDR3 is TGCGCCAGCAGCCAAGAGGGCGTTTATAATTCACCCCTCCACTTT.

The V gene is TRBV7-2, the J gene TRBJ2-3; 11 positions agree with TRBD2. Germline CDR1 SGHTA, CDR2 FQGNSA. The CDR3 runs 17 residues. Trimming at V came to 5 bases and at J to 0 bases, leaving 7 bases not matched to a gene. Here the CDR3 DNA reads TGTGCCAGCAGCCCGTGGACTAGCGGGCTGAGCACAGATACGCAGTATTTT. Translated, it gives CASSPWTSGLSTDTQYF.

This clone has a handful of counts. This chain's CDR3 is CASSLVGERDEQYF. The CDR3 bases are TGTGCCAGCAGCTTAGTAGGGGAACGAGACGAGCAGTACTTC. V usage is TRBV7-9 and J usage is TRBJ2-7; the D gene is possibly TRBD1 (5 bases). The V gene's germline CDR1 is SEHNR and CDR2 FQNEAQ (reference sequence). The CDR3 runs to 14 residues. Trimming cost V 1 base and J 5 bases, with 12 bases left between them.

This clone showed up just once. J is TRBJ2-5 and V is TRBV7-2; D possibly corresponds to TRBD2 (6 bases). Germline V gene lookup returns CDR1 SGHTA and CDR2 FQGNSA. The V end lost 5 bases, the J end lost 5 bases, and 12 bases lay between the germline ends. The length of the CDR3 is 13 residues. The CDR3: CASSPVGSETQYF. The CDR3 coding sequence is TGTGCCAGCAGCCCCGTCGGGAGTGAGACCCAGTACTTC.

This rearrangement joins TRBV18 to TRBJ2-7; no clear D gene. The V end lost 2 bases, the J end lost 3 bases, and 8 bases lay between the germline ends. The CDR3 has 13 residues. From germline, CDR1 is KGHSH and CDR2 LQKENI. The chain's CDR3 is CASSPNSLYEQYF. DNA for the CDR3: TGTGCCAGCTCACCAAACAGCCTCTACGAGCAGTACTTC.

The V gene is TRBV5-4, the J gene TRBJ2-7, with 8 bases lining up with TRBD1. Per germline, CDR1 SGHNT and CDR2 YYREEE (reference sequence). The CDR3 is made up of 14 amino acids. With 0 bases clipped from V and 5 bases from J, the junction kept 4 bases outside the gene matches. The CDR3 here is CASSLDRGNHEQYF. The CDR3 DNA follows: TGTGCCAGCAGCTTGGACAGGGGGAACCACGAGCAGTACTTC.

The chain uses TRBV28 and TRBJ2-5; no firm D call. Trimming stripped 6 bases from V and 5 bases from J, with 16 bases between. Germline V lookup: CDR1 MDHEN, CDR2 SYDVKM. This CDR3 has 14 residues. The CDR3, as DNA: TGTGCCAGCAGCCCGAGATCACTCAGGGAGACCCAGTACTTC. Its translation is CASSPRSLRETQYF.